Presented here are 8 T cell receptor beta chains from one specimen sequenced in a study of blood T cell repertoires in COVID-19. Method: immunoSEQ multiplex PCR; TCRdb's copy keeps in-frame clones and lacks some. Of around 250,000 clones in the sample, about 89% were seen once. The sequencing input was peripheral blood. The source is a man in his forties with active or convalescent COVID-19.

The V gene is TRBV11-1, the J gene TRBJ2-7, with 8 bases lining up with TRBD1. Per germline, CDR1 SGHAT and CDR2 FQDESV (reference sequence). The junction had 8 bases not matched to a gene; V was cut back by 1 base and J by 3 bases. The CDR3 spans 16 residues. This CDR3 is CASSLEYRTGRYEQYF. The CDR3 DNA reads as TGTGCCAGCAGCTTAGAATATCGGACAGGGCGCTACGAGCAGTACTTC. The full variable domain, in which reference TRBV11-1 and TRBJ2-7 provide the parts outside the CDR3, is EAEVAQSPRYKITEKSQAVAFWCDPISGHATLYWYRQILGQGPELLVQFQDESVVDDSQLPKDRFSAERLKGVDSTLKIQPAELGDSAMYLCASSLEYRTGRYEQYFGPGTRLTVT.

About this clone: A read error may produce the germline difference seen at one junction end. The rearrangement uses TRBV25-1 and TRBJ1-6; the D gene is possibly TRBD1 (5 bases). CDR3 length: 16 amino acids. Germline values: CDR1 MGHDK, CDR2 SYGVNS. The DNA for the CDR3 is TGTGCCAGCAGTGAACTAAGGGACTCCCATAATTCACCCCTCCACTTT. Protein product: CASSELRDSHNSPLHF.

The chain recombines TRBV4-1 with TRBJ2-7; D might be TRBD1 (6 bases). Germline V gene sequence: CDR1 MGHRA, CDR2 YSYEKL. The CDR3 is 16 residues long. Trimming took off 3 bases at V and 6 bases at J, with 21 bases between the two ends. The CDR3 here is CASSQEQGISSFEQYF. Written as DNA, the CDR3 is TGCGCCAGCAGCCAGGAACAGGGAATTAGTAGTTTCGAGCAGTACTTC.

The CDR3 here is CASSLGTSVNEQYF. The CDR3 DNA reads as TGTGCCAGCAGCTTAGGCACTAGCGTAAACGAGCAGTACTTC. The rearrangement links TRBV7-2 to TRBJ2-7; 7 bases map to TRBD2. The CDR3 extends over 14 amino acids. With 1 base clipped from V and 5 bases from J, the junction kept 5 bases outside the gene matches. Germline-derived CDR1 and CDR2 are SGHTA and FQGNSA.

Only one count was recorded for this clone. This chain connects TRBV5-1 to TRBJ2-5, with 8 bases that match TRBD1. The junction had 7 bases not matched to a gene; V was cut back by 1 base and J by 5 bases. Germline CDR1 is SGHRS and CDR2 is YFSETQ. The CDR3 extends over 15 amino acids. DNA of the CDR3: TGCGCCAGCAGCTTGAGTGCAGGGGGCATCGAGACCCAGTACTTC. Its protein product is CASSLSAGGIETQYF.

This chain uses TRBV5-6 with TRBJ2-1; D is unclear. The CDR3 covers 12 residues. Trimming shortened V by 3 bases and J by 9 bases, and 10 bases separated the two germline ends. CDR1 is SGHDT, CDR2 YYEEEE, per germline. CDR3 protein: CASSSVSGEQFF. CDR3 nucleotide sequence: TGTGCCAGCAGCTCCGTATCGGGTGAGCAGTTCTTC.

This clone has just a few counts. V is TRBV29-1 and J is TRBJ2-7; the match to TRBD2 covers 7 bases. V trimming: 6 bases; J trimming: 5 bases; junction bases outside the gene matches: 4. Looked up from germline, CDR1 is SQVTM and CDR2 is ANQGSEA. CDR3 length: 11 amino acids. Here the CDR3 DNA reads TGCAGCGTGGCGGGAGCTAACGAGCAGTACTTC. The encoded protein is CSVAGANEQYF.

CDR3 protein: CASSPTWARGVNGELFF. The CDR3 nucleotides read TGTGCCAGCAGCCCCACCTGGGCGCGGGGGGTCAACGGGGAGCTGTTTTTT. V usage is TRBV7-9 and J usage is TRBJ2-2; TRBD2 agrees at 8 bases. J gave up 7 bases and V 5 bases, and 15 bases lay outside the gene matches. Germline CDR1 reads SEHNR; CDR2 reads FQNEAQ (reference sequence). The CDR3 length is 17 residues.